These T cell receptor beta chains were read from a single sample in a study of T cells in Graves' hyperthyroidism and ophthalmopathy. MiXCR, run by TCRdb on the multiplex PCR reads, gives a single entry per CDR3 protein. Of 450,000 to 500,000 distinct CDR3 sequences in the sample, 22% were seen once. Input material: blood. The receptor set was obtained from a woman aged 65 to 85 with Graves' ophthalmopathy. The conserved cysteine and the conserved F or W are not part of the CDR3 here. Each record gives: V gene, CDR3 length, J gene, CDR3 protein.

V: TRBV6-1
length: 9
J: TRBJ1-5
CDR3: ASSRVGPQH

V: TRBV19
length: 13
J: TRBJ1-2
CDR3: ASMRPEGPAYGYT

V: TRBV6-1
length: 16
J: TRBJ1-1
CDR3: ASSKWDRGSRGDTEAF

V: TRBV29-1
length: 12
J: TRBJ2-3
CDR3: SVEGPTSTDTQY

V: TRBV5-1
length: 12
J: TRBJ1-6
CDR3: ASSLERVGSPLH

V: TRBV19
length: 11
J: TRBJ2-1
CDR3: ASSIQGGGEQF

V: TRBV6-1
length: 9
J: TRBJ2-7
CDR3: ATRQGYEQY

V: TRBV7-8
length: 14
J: TRBJ2-7
CDR3: ASSLGGLAGRYEQY

V: TRBV6-1
length: 11
J: TRBJ1-1
CDR3: ASNQIDRAEAF

V: TRBV28
length: 14
J: TRBJ2-3
CDR3: ASSRQGRLAADTQY

V: TRBV11-2
length: 13
J: TRBJ2-7
CDR3: ASSLDVASGYEQY

V: TRBV20-1
length: 9
J: TRBJ1-2
CDR3: SARTTVRPT

V: TRBV2
length: 13
J: TRBJ1-6
CDR3: ASSEGGQYNSPLH

V: TRBV12-3/TRBV12-4
length: 9
J: TRBJ2-1
CDR3: ASSLSWEQF

V: TRBV18
length: 13
J: TRBJ1-3
CDR3: ASSPLGPSGNTIY

V: TRBV13
length: 9
J: TRBJ2-1
CDR3: ARSGSNEQF

V: TRBV15
length: 11
J: TRBJ1-1
CDR3: ATSRRENTEAF

V: TRBV12-3/TRBV12-4
length: 11
J: TRBJ2-7
CDR3: ASSLAEGGEQY

V: TRBV28
length: 14
J: TRBJ2-3
CDR3: ASSSPQGAGIDTQY

V: TRBV5-1
length: 13
J: TRBJ2-3
CDR3: ASSLADGSTDTQY

V: TRBV6-5
length: 14
J: TRBJ2-3
CDR3: ASSYRARARTDTQY

V: TRBV20-1
length: 12
J: TRBJ2-7
CDR3: SAKPGLAGYEQY

V: TRBV18
length: 12
J: TRBJ2-5
CDR3: ASSPAGFQETQY

V: TRBV15
length: 14
J: TRBJ1-3
CDR3: ATSRDRGLSGNTIY

V: TRBV6-1
length: 12
J: TRBJ2-7
CDR3: ASTPGTSAYEQY

V: TRBV29-1
length: 11
J: TRBJ2-2
CDR3: SVSPANTGELF

V: TRBV6-5
length: 13
J: TRBJ2-7
CDR3: ASSYSAISSYEQY

V: TRBV4-3
length: 13
J: TRBJ2-3
CDR3: ASRSRLASTDTQY

V: TRBV3-1
length: 13
J: TRBJ2-3
CDR3: ASSQTPSAPNTQY

V: TRBV12-3/TRBV12-4
length: 9
J: TRBJ2-2
CDR3: ASIVTGELF

V: TRBV24-1
length: 11
J: TRBJ2-7
CDR3: ATSDPGRGEQY

V: TRBV5-6
length: 12
J: TRBJ2-7
CDR3: ASSLRQGSDEQY

V: TRBV20-1
length: 14
J: TRBJ2-3
CDR3: SACCPAGGNADTQY

V: TRBV7-8
length: 13
J: TRBJ1-1
CDR3: ASSLKRQLNTEAF

V: TRBV5-1
length: 14
J: TRBJ2-3
CDR3: ASSVLTSGNTDTQY

V: TRBV3-1
length: 14
J: TRBJ2-1
CDR3: ASSQEGGSTYNEQF

V: TRBV27
length: 13
J: TRBJ2-2
CDR3: ASSLLTSGRRELF

V: TRBV30
length: 11
J: TRBJ2-7
CDR3: AWSLGGSYEQY

V: TRBV30
length: 11
J: TRBJ2-7
CDR3: AWRVTAAHEQY

V: TRBV3-1
length: 13
J: TRBJ1-4
CDR3: ASSPRDPSNEKLF

V: TRBV6-1
length: 12
J: TRBJ1-2
CDR3: ASSYSREGGGYT